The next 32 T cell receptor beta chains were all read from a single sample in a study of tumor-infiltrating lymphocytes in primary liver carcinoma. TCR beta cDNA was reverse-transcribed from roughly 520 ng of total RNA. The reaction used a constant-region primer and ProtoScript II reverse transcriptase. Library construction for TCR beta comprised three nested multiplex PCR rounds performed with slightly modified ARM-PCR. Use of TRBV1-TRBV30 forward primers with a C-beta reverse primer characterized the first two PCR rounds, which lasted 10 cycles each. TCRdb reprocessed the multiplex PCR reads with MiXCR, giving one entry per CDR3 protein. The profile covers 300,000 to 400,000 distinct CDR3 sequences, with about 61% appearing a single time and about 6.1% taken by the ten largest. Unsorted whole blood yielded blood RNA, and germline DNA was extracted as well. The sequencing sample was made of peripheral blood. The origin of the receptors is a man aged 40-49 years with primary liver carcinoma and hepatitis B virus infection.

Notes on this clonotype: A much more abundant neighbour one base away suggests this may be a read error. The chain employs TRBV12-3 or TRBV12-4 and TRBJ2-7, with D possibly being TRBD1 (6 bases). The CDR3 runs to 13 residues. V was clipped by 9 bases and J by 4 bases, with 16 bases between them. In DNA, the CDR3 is TGTGCCAGTCAAGTACAGGGAATTTACGAGCAGTACTTC. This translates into CASQVQGIYEQYF.

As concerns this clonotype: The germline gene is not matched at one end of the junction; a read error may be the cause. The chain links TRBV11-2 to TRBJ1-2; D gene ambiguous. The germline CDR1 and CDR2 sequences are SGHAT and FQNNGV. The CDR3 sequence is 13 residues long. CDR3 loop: CASSPDSIYGYTF. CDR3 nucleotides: TGCGCCAGCAGCCCGGATAGTATCTATGGCTACACCTTC.

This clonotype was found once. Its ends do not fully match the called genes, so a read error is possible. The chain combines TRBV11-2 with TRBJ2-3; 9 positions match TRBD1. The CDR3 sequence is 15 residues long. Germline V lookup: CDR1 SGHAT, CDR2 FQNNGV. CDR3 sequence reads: CVSSLPGQGPDTQYF. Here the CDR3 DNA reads TGTGTCAGCAGCCTACCCGGACAGGGGCCGGATACCCAGTATTTT. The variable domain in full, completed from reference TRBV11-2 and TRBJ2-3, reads EAGVAQSPRYKIIEKRQSVAFWCNPISGHATLYWYQQILGQGPKLLIQFQNNGVVDDSQLPKDRFSAERLKGVDSTLKIQPAKLEDSAVYLCVSSLPGQGPDTQYFGPGTRLTVL.

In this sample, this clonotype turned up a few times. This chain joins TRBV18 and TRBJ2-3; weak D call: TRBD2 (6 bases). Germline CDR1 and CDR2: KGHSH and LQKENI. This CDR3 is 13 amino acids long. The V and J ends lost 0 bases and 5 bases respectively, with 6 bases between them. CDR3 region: CASSPPGGDTQYF. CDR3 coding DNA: TGTGCCAGCTCACCACCGGGGGGAGATACGCAGTATTTT.

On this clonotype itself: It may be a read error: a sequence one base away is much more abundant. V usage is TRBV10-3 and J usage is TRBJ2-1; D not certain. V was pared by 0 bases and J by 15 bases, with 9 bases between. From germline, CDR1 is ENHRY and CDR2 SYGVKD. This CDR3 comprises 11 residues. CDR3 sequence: CAISESERPFF. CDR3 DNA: TGTGCCATCAGTGAGTCGGAGAGGCCGTTCTTC.

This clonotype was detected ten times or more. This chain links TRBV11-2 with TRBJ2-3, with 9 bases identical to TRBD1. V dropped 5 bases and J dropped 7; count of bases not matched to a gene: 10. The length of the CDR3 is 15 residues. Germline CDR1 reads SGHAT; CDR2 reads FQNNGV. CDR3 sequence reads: CASSPDRGFYYTQYF. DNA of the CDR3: TGTGCCAGCAGCCCTGACAGGGGGTTTTATTATACGCAGTATTTT.

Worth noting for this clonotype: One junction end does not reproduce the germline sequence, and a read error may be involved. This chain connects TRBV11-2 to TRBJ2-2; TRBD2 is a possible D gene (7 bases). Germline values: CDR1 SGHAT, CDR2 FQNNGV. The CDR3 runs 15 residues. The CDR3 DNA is TGTGCCAGTAGCTTAGGGGGGGTCAACACCTGGGAGCTGTTTTTT. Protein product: CASSLGGVNTWELFF.

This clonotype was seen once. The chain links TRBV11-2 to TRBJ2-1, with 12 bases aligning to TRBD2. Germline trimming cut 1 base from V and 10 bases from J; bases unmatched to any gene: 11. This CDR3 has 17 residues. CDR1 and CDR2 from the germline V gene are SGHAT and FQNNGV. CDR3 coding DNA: TGTGCCAGCAGCTTAGTTTGGGGACTAGCGGGCTCGGTCGAGCAGTTCTTC. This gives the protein CASSLVWGLAGSVEQFF.

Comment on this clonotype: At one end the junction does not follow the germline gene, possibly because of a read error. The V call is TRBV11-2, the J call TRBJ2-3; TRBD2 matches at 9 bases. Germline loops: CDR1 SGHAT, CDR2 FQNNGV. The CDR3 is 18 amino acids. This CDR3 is CACSRPSGSGTSTDMQYF. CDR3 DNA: TGTGCCTGCAGCCGACCAAGTGGTAGCGGGACTAGCACAGATATGCAGTATTTT.

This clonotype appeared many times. CDR3 DNA: TGTGCCAGCAGGACCGACGTCTATGGCTACACCTTC. This codes for CASRTDVYGYTF. J is TRBJ1-2 and V is TRBV6-2 or TRBV6-3; no clear D gene. CDR1 is MNHEY, CDR2 SVGEGT, per germline. The CDR3 has 12 residues. V lost 6 bases and J lost 4, with 9 bases in between.

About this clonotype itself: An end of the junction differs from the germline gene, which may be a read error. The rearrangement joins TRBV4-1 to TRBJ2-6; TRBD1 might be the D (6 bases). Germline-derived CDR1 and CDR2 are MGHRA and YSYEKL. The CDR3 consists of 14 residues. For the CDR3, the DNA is TGCGCCAGCAGACAGGGCTCTGGGGCCAAAGTCCTGACTTTC. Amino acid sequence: CASRQGSGAKVLTF.

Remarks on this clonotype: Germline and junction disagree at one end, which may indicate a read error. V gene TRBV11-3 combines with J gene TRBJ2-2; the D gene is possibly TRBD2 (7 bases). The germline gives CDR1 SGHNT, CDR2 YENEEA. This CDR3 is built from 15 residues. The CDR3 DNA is TGTGCCAGCAGCTTGGGTAGGAGCGACACCGGGGGGCTGTTTTTC. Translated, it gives CASSLGRSDTGGLFF.

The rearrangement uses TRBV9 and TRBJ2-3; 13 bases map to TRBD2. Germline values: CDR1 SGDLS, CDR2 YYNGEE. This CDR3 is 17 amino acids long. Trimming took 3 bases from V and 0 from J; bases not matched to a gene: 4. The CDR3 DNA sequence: TGTGCCAGCAGCGCCCGGACTAGCGGGAGCAGCACAGATACGCAGTATTTT. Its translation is CASSARTSGSSTDTQYF.

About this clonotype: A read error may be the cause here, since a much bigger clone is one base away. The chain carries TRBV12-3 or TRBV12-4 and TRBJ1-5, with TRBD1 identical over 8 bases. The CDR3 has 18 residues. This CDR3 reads CANSLGSGTGGRNQPQHF. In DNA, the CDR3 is TGTGCCAACAGTTTAGGTTCAGGGACAGGAGGGCGCAATCAGCCCCAGCATTTT.

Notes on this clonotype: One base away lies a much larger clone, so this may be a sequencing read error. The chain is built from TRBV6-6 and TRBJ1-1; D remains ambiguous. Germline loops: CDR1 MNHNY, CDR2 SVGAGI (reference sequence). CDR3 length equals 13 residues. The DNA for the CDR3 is TGTACCAGCAGTTCTTGGGGTGGTACTGAAGCTTTCTTT. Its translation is CTSSSWGGTEAFF.

CDR3 protein: CASSFTDPDYEQYF. CDR3 coding DNA: TGTGCCAGCAGCTTCACAGATCCGGATTACGAGCAGTACTTC. J is TRBJ2-7 and V is TRBV11-2; D unclear. Trimming removed 3 bases from V and 4 bases from J, with 13 bases in between. The germline CDR1 and CDR2 sequences are SGHAT and FQNNGV. The CDR3 runs to 14 residues. Variable domain in full (rest from reference TRBV11-2 and TRBJ2-7): EAGVAQSPRYKIIEKRQSVAFWCNPISGHATLYWYQQILGQGPKLLIQFQNNGVVDDSQLPKDRFSAERLKGVDSTLKIQPAKLEDSAVYLCASSFTDPDYEQYFGPGTRLTVT.

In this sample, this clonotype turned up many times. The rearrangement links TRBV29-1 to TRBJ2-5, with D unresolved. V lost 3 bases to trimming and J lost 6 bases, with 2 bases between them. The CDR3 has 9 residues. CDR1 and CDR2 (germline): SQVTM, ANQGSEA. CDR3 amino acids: CSVDQTQYF. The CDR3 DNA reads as TGCAGCGTTGATCAGACCCAGTACTTC.

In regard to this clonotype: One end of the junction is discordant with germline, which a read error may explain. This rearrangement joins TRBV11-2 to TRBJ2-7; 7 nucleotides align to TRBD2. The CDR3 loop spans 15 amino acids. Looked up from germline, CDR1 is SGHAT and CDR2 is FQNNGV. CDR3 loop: CASSLSSSGRTNLYF. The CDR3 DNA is TGTGCTAGCAGCTTATCTTCTAGCGGTAGGACCAACCTGTACTTC.

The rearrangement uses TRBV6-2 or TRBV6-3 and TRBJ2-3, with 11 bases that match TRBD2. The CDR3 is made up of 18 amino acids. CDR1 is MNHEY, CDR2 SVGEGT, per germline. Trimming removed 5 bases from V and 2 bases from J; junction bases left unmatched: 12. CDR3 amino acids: CASSASGTSGFNTDTQYF. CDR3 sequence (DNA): TGTGCCAGCAGTGCCTCCGGGACTAGCGGTTTTAACACAGATACGCAGTATTTT.

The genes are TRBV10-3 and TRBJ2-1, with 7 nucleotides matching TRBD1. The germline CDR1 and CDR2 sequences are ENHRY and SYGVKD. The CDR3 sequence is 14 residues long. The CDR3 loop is CTTNDRVSRNEQFF. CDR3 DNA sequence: TGTACCACCAACGACAGGGTGTCACGGAATGAGCAGTTCTTC.

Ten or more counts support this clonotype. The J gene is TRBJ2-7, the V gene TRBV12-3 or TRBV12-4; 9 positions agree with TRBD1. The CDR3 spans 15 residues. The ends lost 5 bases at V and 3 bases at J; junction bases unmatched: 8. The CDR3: CASSGAGTGFYEQYF. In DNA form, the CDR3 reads TGTGCCAGCAGTGGGGCCGGGACAGGGTTCTACGAGCAGTACTTC.

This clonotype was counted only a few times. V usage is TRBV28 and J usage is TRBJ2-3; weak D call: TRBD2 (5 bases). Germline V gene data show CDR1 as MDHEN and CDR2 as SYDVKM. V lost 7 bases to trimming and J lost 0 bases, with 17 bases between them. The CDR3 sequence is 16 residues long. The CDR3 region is CASNPLASPSTDTQYF. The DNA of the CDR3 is TGTGCCAGCAACCCCCTCGCTAGCCCTAGCACAGATACGCAGTATTTT.

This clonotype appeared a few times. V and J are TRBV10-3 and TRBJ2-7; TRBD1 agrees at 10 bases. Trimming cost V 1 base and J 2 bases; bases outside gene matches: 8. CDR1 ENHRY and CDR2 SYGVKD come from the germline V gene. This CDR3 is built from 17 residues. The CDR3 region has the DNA TGTGCCATCAGTGAGTTCTCCCCGGACAGGGGGACCTACGAGCAGTACTTC. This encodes CAISEFSPDRGTYEQYF.

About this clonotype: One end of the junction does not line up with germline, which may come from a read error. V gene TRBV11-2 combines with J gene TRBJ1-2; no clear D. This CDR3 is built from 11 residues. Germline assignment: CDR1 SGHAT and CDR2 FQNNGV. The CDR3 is CANSPTYGYTF. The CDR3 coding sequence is TGTGCCAACAGCCCAACGTACGGCTACACCTTC.

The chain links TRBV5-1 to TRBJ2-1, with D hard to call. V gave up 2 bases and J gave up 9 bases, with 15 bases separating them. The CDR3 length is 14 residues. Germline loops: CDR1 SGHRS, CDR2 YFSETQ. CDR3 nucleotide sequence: TGCGCCAGCAGCTTAGGTCAGGAATCCACTGAGCAGTTCTTC. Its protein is CASSLGQESTEQFF.

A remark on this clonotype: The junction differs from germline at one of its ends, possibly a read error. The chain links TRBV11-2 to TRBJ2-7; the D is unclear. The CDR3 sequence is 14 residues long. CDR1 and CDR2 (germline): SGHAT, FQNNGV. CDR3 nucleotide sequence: TGTGCCAGAAGCTTAAACAGCCTCTCATACAAGCAGTACTTC. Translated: CARSLNSLSYKQYF. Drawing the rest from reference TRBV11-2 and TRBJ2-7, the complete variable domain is EAGVAQSPRYKIIEKRQSVAFWCNPISGHATLYWYQQILGQGPKLLIQFQNNGVVDDSQLPKDRFSAERLKGVDSTLKIQPAKLEDSAVYLCARSLNSLSYKQYFGPGTRLTVT.

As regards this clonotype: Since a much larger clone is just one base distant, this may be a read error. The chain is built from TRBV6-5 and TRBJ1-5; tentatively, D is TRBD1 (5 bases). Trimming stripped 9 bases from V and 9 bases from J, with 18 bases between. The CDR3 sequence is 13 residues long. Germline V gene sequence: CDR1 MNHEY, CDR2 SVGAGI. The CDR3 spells CARSSGSRRPQHF. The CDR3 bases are TGTGCCAGAAGCTCAGGGTCCAGGCGGCCCCAGCATTTT.

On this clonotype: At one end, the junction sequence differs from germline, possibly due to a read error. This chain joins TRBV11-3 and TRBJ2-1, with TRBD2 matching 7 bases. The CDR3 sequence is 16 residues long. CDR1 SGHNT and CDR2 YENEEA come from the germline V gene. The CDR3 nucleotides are TGTGCAAGCAGCCGGTCTAGCGGAGCGGACTACCATGAGCAGTTCTTC. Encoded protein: CASSRSSGADYHEQFF. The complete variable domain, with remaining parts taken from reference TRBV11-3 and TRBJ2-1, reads EAGVVQSPRYKIIEKKQPVAFWCNPISGHNTLYWYLQNLGQGPELLIRYENEEAVDDSQLPKDRFSAERLKGVDSTLKIQPAELGDSAVYLCASSRSSGADYHEQFFGPGTRLTVL.

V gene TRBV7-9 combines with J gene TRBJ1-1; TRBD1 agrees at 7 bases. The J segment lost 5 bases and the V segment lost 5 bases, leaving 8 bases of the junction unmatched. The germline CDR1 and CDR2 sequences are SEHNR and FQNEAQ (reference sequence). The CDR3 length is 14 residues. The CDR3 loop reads CASSLTGAGTEAFF. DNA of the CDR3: TGTGCCAGCAGCCTAACAGGGGCGGGGACTGAAGCTTTCTTT.

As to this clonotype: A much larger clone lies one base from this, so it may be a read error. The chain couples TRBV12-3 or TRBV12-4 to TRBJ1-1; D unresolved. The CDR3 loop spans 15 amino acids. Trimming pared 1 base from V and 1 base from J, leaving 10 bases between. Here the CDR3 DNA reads TGTGCCAGCAGTTTAGGCCCACCAGAGAACACTGAAGCTTTCTTT. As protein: CASSLGPPENTEAFF.

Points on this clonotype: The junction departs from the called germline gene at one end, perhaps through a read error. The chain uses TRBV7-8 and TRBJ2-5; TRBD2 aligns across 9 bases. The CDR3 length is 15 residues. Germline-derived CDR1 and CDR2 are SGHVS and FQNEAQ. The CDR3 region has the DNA TGTGCCAGCAGCTTAGAGACTAGCGGCCAAGAGACCCAATACTTC. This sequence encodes CASSLETSGQETQYF.

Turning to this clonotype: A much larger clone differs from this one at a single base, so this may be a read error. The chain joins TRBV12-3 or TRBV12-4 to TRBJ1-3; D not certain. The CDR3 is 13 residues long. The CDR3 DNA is TGTACCACCGTACGTAACTCTGGAAACACCATATATTTT. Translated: CTTVRNSGNTIYF.